These 16 T cell receptor beta chains were sequenced from one sample in a study of blood T cell repertoires in COVID-19 (dated by TCRdb to 2018 to 2021). Library generation was performed with the immunoSEQ multiplex PCR assay. TCRdb limited this immuneACCESS table to in-frame rearrangements with V and J called. A share of clones is missing; checked studies link under half to unresolved V genes, and the rest is unexplained. The sample profile shows 170,000 or so clones; roughly 83% of them were found once. The ten top clones hold approximately 2.9% of the sample. Sequenced material: peripheral blood. Receptor source: a woman in her sixties with acute or convalescent COVID-19.

The chain links TRBV18 to TRBJ2-3, with 7 bases matching TRBD2. J was trimmed by 6 bases and V by 6 bases; bases with no gene match: 6. The CDR3 runs 13 residues. Germline V lookup: CDR1 KGHSH, CDR2 LQKENI. This CDR3 is CASSPQGGDTQYF. The CDR3 bases are TGTGCCAGCTCGCCTCAGGGAGGGGATACGCAGTATTTT.

The CDR3 protein is CASSRTGDTQYF. CDR3 sequence (DNA): TGTGCCAGCAGCCGCACGGGAGATACGCAGTATTTT. The chain has TRBV7-8 and TRBJ2-3; D remains unclear. The CDR3 runs to 12 residues. CDR1 is SGHVS, CDR2 FQNEAQ, per germline. The V gene lost 5 bases and the J gene lost 5 bases, with 8 bases spanning the gap. Looking up the rest from reference TRBV7-8 and TRBJ2-3 gives the full variable domain: GAGVSQSPRYKVAKRGQDVALRCDPISGHVSLFWYQQALGQGPEFLTYFQNEAQLDKSGLPSDRFFAERPEGSVSTLKIQRTQQEDSAVYLCASSRTGDTQYFGPGTRLTVL.

The chain employs TRBV9 and TRBJ2-1, with unresolved D. In germline, CDR1 is SGDLS, CDR2 YYNGEE. The CDR3 has 15 amino acids. V was cut by 0 bases and J by 2 bases, with 9 bases left in between. Here the CDR3 DNA reads TGTGCCAGCAGCGTAGGGCTAGTAACCTACAATGAGCAGTTCTTC. It specifies CASSVGLVTYNEQFF.

The chain carries TRBV28 and TRBJ1-2, with D uncertain. The V gene lost 3 bases and the J gene lost 4 bases, with 15 bases spanning the gap. The V gene's germline CDR1 is MDHEN and CDR2 SYDVKM. The CDR3 contains 15 residues. The CDR3: CASSFVREVSYGYTF. DNA of the CDR3: TGTGCCAGCAGTTTTGTAAGAGAGGTCTCCTATGGCTACACCTTC.

The chain combines TRBV23-1 with TRBJ1-3, with a tentative D call TRBD1 (6 bases). TRBV23-1 is assigned to the ORF class and has an uncertain function. The CDR3 runs 17 residues. Trimming took off 6 bases at V and 0 bases at J, with 18 bases between the two ends. CDR3 bases: TGCGCCAGCAGCCTTGAACAGGGTCCCCTCTCTGGAAACACCATATATTTT. This codes for CASSLEQGPLSGNTIYF.

This chain connects TRBV4-2 to TRBJ1-2; TRBD1 aligns across 7 bases. Per germline, CDR1 LGHNA and CDR2 YNFKEQ. The CDR3 is 14 residues long. V shed 3 bases and J 3 bases; nucleotides not matched to a gene: 4. CDR3 coding DNA: TGTGCCAGCAGCCATTCAGGGGGAGACTATGGCTACACCTTC. Amino acids: CASSHSGGDYGYTF.

V is TRBV6-2 or TRBV6-3 and J is TRBJ1-1, with D perhaps matching TRBD1 (6 bases). This CDR3 has 14 residues. Deletions cut 6 bases from V and 7 bases from J, with 18 bases between. The V gene's germline CDR1 is MNHEY and CDR2 SVGEGT. CDR3 residues: CASSPSRGALEAFF. CDR3 nucleotides: TGTGCCAGCAGCCCGAGCCGGGGGGCACTTGAAGCTTTCTTT.

Details on this clone: Different DNA sequences within this sample yield the same CDR3. The chain carries TRBV7-9 and TRBJ1-4, with TRBD1 matching 9 bases. Germline CDR1 is SEHNR and CDR2 is FQNEAQ (reference sequence). This CDR3 region has 14 residues. The ends lost 4 bases at V and 7 bases at J; junction bases unmatched: 4. As DNA, the CDR3 is TGTGCCAGCAGCTCGACAGGGGGGCGTGAAAAACTGTTTTTT. As protein: CASSSTGGREKLFF. The full variable domain, with the rest looked up from reference TRBV7-9 and TRBJ1-4, is DTGVSQNPRHKITKRGQNVTFRCDPISEHNRLYWYRQTLGQGPEFLTYFQNEAQLEKSRLLSDRFSAERPKGSFSTLEIQRTEQGDSAMYLCASSSTGGREKLFFGSGTQLSVL.

The chain combines TRBV5-4 with TRBJ1-1; 7 nucleotides align to TRBD1. Germline trimming cut 3 bases from V and 3 bases from J; bases unmatched to any gene: 8. The CDR3 runs to 15 residues. Germline V gene data show CDR1 as SGHNT and CDR2 as YYREEE (reference sequence). The CDR3 spells CASSSKQGMDTEAFF. The CDR3 nucleotides read TGTGCCAGCAGCTCAAAACAGGGGATGGACACTGAAGCTTTCTTT.

The gene calls are TRBV2 and TRBJ1-6, with D possibly being TRBD1 (5 bases). This CDR3 has 15 amino acids. Between the trimmed V and J ends, which lost 0 bases and 5 bases, there was a span of 8 bases. Germline CDR1 reads SNHLY; CDR2 reads FYNNEI. DNA of the CDR3: TGTGCCAGCAGTGAAGCAGGGGCGGATAATTCACCCCTCCACTTT. Residues: CASSEAGADNSPLHF.

The table lists this clone with a few counts. V usage is TRBV5-3 and J usage is TRBJ2-7; D gene unclear. TRBV5-3 is an ORF for which the function is uncertain. CDR3 length: 13 residues. With 2 bases removed from V and 3 bases from J, the gap between germline ends came to 9 bases. The DNA for the CDR3 is TGTGCCAGAAGCTTACTATTTCTCTACGAGCAGTACTTC. Translated: CARSLLFLYEQYF.

This chain links TRBV7-9 with TRBJ1-4; no definite D call. Germline loops: CDR1 SEHNR, CDR2 FQNEAQ (reference sequence). V lost 5 bases, J lost 0 bases, and 13 bases lay in between. The CDR3 loop spans 16 amino acids. The CDR3 bases are TGTGCCAGCAGCCTGTCTGGTCCGGCAACTAATGAAAAACTGTTTTTT. Translated, it gives CASSLSGPATNEKLFF.

The chain uses TRBV4-3 and TRBJ1-5; weak D call: TRBD1 (5 bases). Deletions cut 2 bases from V and 3 bases from J, with 11 bases between. CDR3 length: 15 residues. The germline V gene has CDR1 LGHNA and CDR2 YSLEER. The CDR3 nucleotides read TGCGCCAGCAGCCAATTTGGGGGGTCCAATCAGCCCCAGCATTTT. It is translated as CASSQFGGSNQPQHF.

The chain combines TRBV11-2 with TRBJ2-1; a possible D gene is TRBD1 (5 bases). The CDR3 is made up of 16 amino acids. Deletions cut 1 base from V and 8 bases from J, with 18 bases between. In germline, CDR1 is SGHAT, CDR2 FQNNGV. As DNA, the CDR3 is TGTGCCAGCAGCTTAGTCGCCCCCCAGGGTAACGATGAGCAGTTCTTC. This translates into CASSLVAPQGNDEQFF.

V is TRBV12-3 or TRBV12-4 and J is TRBJ2-7, with 7 bases lining up with TRBD1. There are 12 residues in the CDR3. Germline trimming cut 6 bases from V and 6 bases from J; bases unmatched to any gene: 5. For the CDR3, the DNA is TGTGCCAGCAGCACGGGGACAGCCGAGCAGTACTTC. Protein: CASSTGTAEQYF.

The chain links TRBV5-4 to TRBJ2-5; a possible D gene is TRBD1 (5 bases). V shed 0 bases and J shed 3 bases, with 6 bases lying between them. CDR3 length: 13 amino acids. Looked up from germline, CDR1 is SGHNT and CDR2 is YYREEE (reference sequence). This chain's CDR3 is CASSLVGEETQYF. DNA for the CDR3: TGTGCCAGCAGCTTGGTAGGGGAAGAGACCCAGTACTTC. The full variable domain, with the rest looked up from reference TRBV5-4 and TRBJ2-5, is ETGVTQSPTHLIKTRGQQVTLRCSSQSGHNTVSWYQQALGQGPQFIFQYYREEENGRGNFPPRFSGLQFPNYSSELNVNALELDDSALYLCASSLVGEETQYFGPGTRLLVL.